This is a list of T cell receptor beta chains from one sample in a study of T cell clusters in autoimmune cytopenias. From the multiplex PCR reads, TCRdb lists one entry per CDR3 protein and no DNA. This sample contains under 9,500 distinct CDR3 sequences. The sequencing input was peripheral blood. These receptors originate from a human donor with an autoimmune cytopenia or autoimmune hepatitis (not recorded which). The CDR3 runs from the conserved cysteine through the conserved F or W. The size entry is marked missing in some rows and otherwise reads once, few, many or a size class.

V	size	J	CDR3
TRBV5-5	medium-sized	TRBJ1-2	CASSLGGVRFYGYTF
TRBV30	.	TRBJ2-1	CAWSEQSGGPYEQFF
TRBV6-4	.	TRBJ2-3	CASSVSSFADTQYF
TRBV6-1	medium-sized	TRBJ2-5	CASSRTGLETQYF
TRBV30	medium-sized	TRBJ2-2	CAWSRLVSNGELFF
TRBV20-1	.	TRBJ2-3	CSWTRTDTQYF
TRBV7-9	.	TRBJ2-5	CASSLDTETQYF
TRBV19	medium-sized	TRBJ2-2	CASRNRSNAGELFF
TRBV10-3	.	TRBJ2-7	CAIRIRDGYEQYF
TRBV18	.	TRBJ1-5	CASSPPAAFMGPQHF
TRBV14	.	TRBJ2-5	CASSQLQVQTQYF
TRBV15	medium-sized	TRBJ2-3	CATSRAGRGGGADTQYF
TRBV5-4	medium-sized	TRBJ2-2	CASSFATGPGELFF